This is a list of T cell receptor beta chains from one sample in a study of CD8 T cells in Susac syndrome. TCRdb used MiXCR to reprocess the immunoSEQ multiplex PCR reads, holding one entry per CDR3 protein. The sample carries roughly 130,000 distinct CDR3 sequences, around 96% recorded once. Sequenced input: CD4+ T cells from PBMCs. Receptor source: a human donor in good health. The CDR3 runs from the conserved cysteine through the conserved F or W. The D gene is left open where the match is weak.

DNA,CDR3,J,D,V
TGTGCCAGCAGTCAGACAGGGGAAAACATTCAGTACTTC,CASSQTGENIQYF,TRBJ2-4,TRBD1,TRBV6-5
TGTGCCAACTTACAGGGGACCACTGAAGCTTTCTTT,CANLQGTTEAFF,TRBJ1-1,TRBD1,TRBV2
TGCAGTGCTCTACGCATGGGGGCCGTAGCCAAAAACATTCAGTACTTC,CSALRMGAVAKNIQYF,TRBJ2-4,.,TRBV20-1
TGTGCCAGCAGTGGAAGGGGTGGGTCCGAGCAGTACTTC,CASSGRGGSEQYF,TRBJ2-7,.,TRBV2
TGTGCCAGCAGTACAGGGTTACTAAGGCAGTACTTC,CASSTGLLRQYF,TRBJ2-7,.,TRBV12-3/TRBV12-4
TGTGCCAGCAGCTTAGATCTTCCGGGAGCCGCGACAGATACGCAGTATTTT,CASSLDLPGAATDTQYF,TRBJ2-3,.,TRBV11-2
TGTGCCAGCAGGTTCGGGGTAGCGGGGGAGACCCAGTACTTC,CASRFGVAGETQYF,TRBJ2-5,TRBD2,TRBV12-3/TRBV12-4
TGTGCCAGCAGCTTAACGGGTACGGATGAGCAGTTCTTC,CASSLTGTDEQFF,TRBJ2-1,.,TRBV5-6
TGCAGCGCCAAGGGGCTTCCCCAGGATTCTAACTATGGCTACACCTTC,CSAKGLPQDSNYGYTF,TRBJ1-2,.,TRBV29-1
TGTGCCAGCAGCGTGCAGAACACCGGGGAGCTGTTTTTT,CASSVQNTGELFF,TRBJ2-2,.,TRBV9
TGCAGCGTTGAAACACAGGTGAACTTTGGAGTGAAAGCTTTCTTT,CSVETQVNFGVKAFF,TRBJ1-1,.,TRBV29-1